One and the same sample provided the 26 T cell receptor beta chains below, sequenced in a study of PD-L1 blockade in urothelial cancer. Sequenced by immunoSEQ multiplex PCR; TCRdb stores in-frame clones only, minus some. Found here are about 43,000 clones, more than 75% of them singletons; the top ten hold roughly 13%. Material: PBMCs, obtained around atezolizumab (anti-PD-L1) treatment. These receptors all stem from a woman in her sixties or seventies with urothelial cancer.

This chain connects TRBV7-2 to TRBJ2-1, with D perhaps TRBD2 (5 bases). V was shortened by 6 bases and J by 5 bases, with 14 bases between the two germline ends. The germline V gene encodes CDR1 SGHTA and CDR2 FQGNSA. The CDR3 loop spans 14 amino acids. CDR3 protein: CASRTRLGNNEQFF. CDR3 in DNA: TGTGCCAGCAGAACTAGGCTAGGGAACAATGAGCAGTTCTTC.

This clone was seen a handful of times. The genes are TRBV4-1 and TRBJ1-2, with D possibly TRBD1 on 5 matching bases. V lost 4 bases, J lost 0 bases, and 12 bases lay in between. This CDR3 comprises 15 residues. Germline loops: CDR1 MGHRA, CDR2 YSYEKL. The CDR3 sequence is CASSLDRLANYGYTF. CDR3 nucleotides: TGCGCCAGCAGCCTCGACAGATTAGCTAACTATGGCTACACCTTC.

The J gene is TRBJ1-4, the V gene TRBV19; D unclear. The germline gives CDR1 LNHDA, CDR2 SQIVND (reference sequence). The CDR3 spans 13 residues. Deletions cut 9 bases from V and 7 bases from J, with 15 bases between. The CDR3 DNA sequence: TGTGCCAGCATGACATTTCCCGGTGAAAAACTGTTTTTT. Protein: CASMTFPGEKLFF.

In DNA form, the CDR3 reads TGCGCCAGCAGCCAATTATCGAACACTGAAGCTTTCTTT. It translates to CASSQLSNTEAFF. The chain carries TRBV4-3 and TRBJ1-1; no definite D call. The CDR3 extends over 13 amino acids. V lost 2 bases to trimming and J lost 1 base, with 5 bases between them. The germline V gene encodes CDR1 LGHNA and CDR2 YSLEER.

This chain joins TRBV19 and TRBJ1-4, with no clear D. The CDR3 length is 13 residues. Per germline, CDR1 LNHDA and CDR2 SQIVND (reference sequence). V shed 4 bases and J shed 6 bases, with 9 bases lying between them. The DNA of the CDR3 is TGTGCCAGTAGTAGAAACGGGTATGAAAAACTGTTTTTT. Translation: CASSRNGYEKLFF.

The chain recombines TRBV5-4 with TRBJ2-3; TRBD2 might be the D (5 bases). Trimming removed 4 bases at V and 0 bases at J, with 15 bases between. The germline CDR1 and CDR2 sequences are SGHNT and YYREEE (reference sequence). This CDR3 comprises 16 residues. Here the CDR3 DNA reads TGTGCCAGCAGCGCCAGTCTAGCTACGAGCACAGATACGCAGTATTTT. Its translation: CASSASLATSTDTQYF.

This chain connects TRBV23-1 to TRBJ2-3; D is ambiguous. TRBV23-1 is sorted into the ORF group, with uncertain function. The CDR3 sequence is 20 residues long. V was pared by 2 bases and J by 2 bases, with 26 bases between. Here the CDR3 reads CASSQEGFVWSSGHTDTQYF. The CDR3 DNA reads TGCGCCAGCAGTCAAGAAGGATTTGTCTGGTCGTCAGGCCACACAGATACGCAGTATTTT.

The V call is TRBV10-2, the J call TRBJ2-2; a possible D gene is TRBD2 (6 bases). V was trimmed by 6 bases and J by 7 bases, leaving 27 bases between them. CDR3 length: 18 amino acids. The V gene's germline CDR1 is WSHSY and CDR2 SAAADI. CDR3 protein: CASRVERTIPSRGGELFF. Here the CDR3 DNA reads TGCGCCAGCAGGGTAGAGAGGACTATCCCTAGTCGGGGCGGGGAGCTGTTTTTT.

The rearrangement links TRBV2 to TRBJ2-7; TRBD1 agrees at 9 bases. Germline V gives CDR1 SNHLY, CDR2 FYNNEI. The trim removed 6 bases at V and 2 bases at J, leaving 2 bases unmatched. This CDR3 has 13 amino acids. For the CDR3, the DNA is TGTGCCAGCAGCGGACAGGGGCCCTACGAGCAGTACTTC. Translation gives CASSGQGPYEQYF.

The chain carries TRBV28 and TRBJ2-3; 11 bases are shared with TRBD2. V dropped 6 bases and J dropped 6; count of bases not matched to a gene: 8. CDR3 length: 15 residues. Per germline, CDR1 MDHEN and CDR2 SYDVKM. CDR3 residues: CASSRSGRAGDTQYF. For the CDR3, the DNA is TGTGCCAGCAGCCGTAGCGGGAGGGCCGGGGATACGCAGTATTTT.

This clone was picked up one time. V gene TRBV27 combines with J gene TRBJ2-7; 7 nucleotides match TRBD1. The CDR3 covers 13 residues. The trim removed 6 bases at V and 2 bases at J, leaving 4 bases unmatched. From germline, CDR1 is MNHEY and CDR2 SMNVEV (reference sequence). CDR3 sequence (DNA): TGTGCCAGCAGGTGGACAGGTACCTACGAGCAGTACTTC. Translation gives CASRWTGTYEQYF.

The chain combines TRBV19 with TRBJ2-5, with a weak D call TRBD1 (6 bases). Trimming removed 2 bases at V and 2 bases at J, with 24 bases between. Per germline, CDR1 LNHDA and CDR2 SQIVND (reference sequence). This CDR3 spans 19 amino acids. DNA of the CDR3: TGTGCCAGTAGTATAAGGGATTGGTCTCTCTTAAGGGGGCAAGAGACCCAGTACTTC. Translating it yields CASSIRDWSLLRGQETQYF.

The chain recombines TRBV19 with TRBJ1-1, with TRBD1 matching 7 bases. With V trimmed by 4 bases and J by 6 bases, 8 bases remained unmatched. CDR3 length: 14 amino acids. Per germline, CDR1 LNHDA and CDR2 SQIVND (reference sequence). CDR3 bases: TGTGCCAGTAGTACGAGACAGGGCGTTCCTGAAGCTTTCTTT. Its translation: CASSTRQGVPEAFF. Complete variable domain (other parts from reference TRBV19 and TRBJ1-1): DGGITQSPKYLFRKEGQNVTLSCEQNLNHDAMYWYRQDPGQGLRLIYYSQIVNDFQKGDIAEGYSVSREKKESFPLTVTSAQKNPTAFYLCASSTRQGVPEAFFGQGTRLTVV.

J is TRBJ1-3 and V is TRBV14; D remains unclear. V shed 3 bases and J shed 0 bases, with 12 bases lying between them. The germline CDR1 and CDR2 sequences are SGHDN and FVKESK. The CDR3 contains 16 residues. This CDR3 is CASSHTAGSSGNTIYF. CDR3 nucleotides: TGTGCCAGCAGCCACACAGCCGGGAGCTCTGGAAACACCATATATTTT.

This chain connects TRBV6-5 to TRBJ2-7; TRBD1 is a possible D gene (6 bases). This CDR3 has 15 amino acids. Germline lookup yields CDR1 MNHEY and CDR2 SVGAGI. Trimming pared 2 bases from V and 0 bases from J, leaving 11 bases between. The CDR3 nucleotides are TGTGCCAGCAGTTACGGGGGCGTAAGCTCCTACGAGCAGTACTTC. Protein product: CASSYGGVSSYEQYF.

V usage is TRBV10-2 and J usage is TRBJ2-5, with TRBD1 matching 7 bases. The CDR3 contains 13 residues. Germline V CDR1 and CDR2: WSHSY, SAAADI. V trimming: 8 bases; J trimming: 4 bases; junction bases outside the gene matches: 7. CDR3 in DNA: TGCGCCAGCGGGTGGACAGGAGTAGAGACCCAGTACTTC. The encoded protein is CASGWTGVETQYF.

This chain uses TRBV28 with TRBJ2-1, with TRBD2 matching over 10 bases. Germline assignment: CDR1 MDHEN and CDR2 SYDVKM. The V and J ends lost 1 base and 7 bases, in that order; junction bases with no gene match: 13. This CDR3 is built from 18 residues. CDR3 sequence reads: CASSLSLGASGSGNEQFF. For the CDR3, the DNA is TGTGCCAGCAGTTTATCGTTAGGGGCTAGCGGGAGTGGGAATGAGCAGTTCTTC.

By share of the sample, this clone is medium-sized (0.01 to 0.1%). The rearrangement links TRBV18 to TRBJ1-2, with D perhaps TRBD1 (6 bases). The V gene lost 3 bases and the J gene lost 4 bases, with 12 bases spanning the gap. The CDR3 extends over 14 amino acids. Germline values: CDR1 KGHSH, CDR2 LQKENI. Here the CDR3 reads CASSPLTGGYGYTF. CDR3 bases: TGTGCCAGCTCACCTCTGACAGGAGGCTATGGCTACACCTTC.

This clone is a singleton in its sample. This chain joins TRBV5-5 and TRBJ1-1; D not resolved. The ends were cut back, 0 bases at V and 0 bases at J, with 9 bases in the middle. Per the germline V gene, CDR1 is SGHKS and CDR2 is YYEKEE (reference sequence). The CDR3 length is 15 residues. The CDR3 coding sequence is TGTGCCAGCAGCTTGGAAGGAGCCATGAACACTGAAGCTTTCTTT. Amino acids: CASSLEGAMNTEAFF.

V gene TRBV6-5 combines with J gene TRBJ2-2; 7 bases are shared with TRBD1. The CDR3 runs 13 residues. Germline V CDR1 and CDR2: MNHEY, SVGAGI. With V trimmed by 4 bases and J by 13 bases, 9 bases remained unmatched. The CDR3 protein is CASSSHRGSVLFF. In DNA, the CDR3 is TGTGCCAGCAGTTCTCACAGGGGAAGCGTGCTGTTTTTT.

The chain uses TRBV9 and TRBJ2-3; 8 nucleotides line up with TRBD2. Germline assignment: CDR1 SGDLS and CDR2 YYNGEE. The CDR3 is 15 amino acids. The trim removed 0 bases at V and 1 base at J, leaving 1 base unmatched. The CDR3 here is CASSVVLAGTDTQYF. The CDR3 DNA follows: TGTGCCAGCAGCGTAGTACTAGCGGGCACAGATACGCAGTATTTT.

This rearrangement joins TRBV19 to TRBJ1-3; TRBD1 matches at 10 bases. Germline V gives CDR1 LNHDA, CDR2 SQIVND (reference sequence). V lost 9 bases to trimming and J lost 4 bases; unmatched junction nucleotides: 6. The CDR3 is 14 amino acids. DNA for the CDR3: TGTGCCAGCCTCCGGGACAGGGGAGGAAACACCATATATTTT. Translation gives CASLRDRGGNTIYF.

The chain combines TRBV19 with TRBJ2-5; 7 bases map to TRBD2. Per the germline V gene, CDR1 is LNHDA and CDR2 is SQIVND (reference sequence). The CDR3 contains 15 residues. J was trimmed by 5 bases and V by 1 base; bases with no gene match: 7. The CDR3 sequence is CASSIVWDYGETQYF. CDR3 DNA sequence: TGTGCCAGTAGTATAGTTTGGGACTACGGGGAGACCCAGTACTTC. Complete variable domain (other parts from reference TRBV19 and TRBJ2-5): DGGITQSPKYLFRKEGQNVTLSCEQNLNHDAMYWYRQDPGQGLRLIYYSQIVNDFQKGDIAEGYSVSREKKESFPLTVTSAQKNPTAFYLCASSIVWDYGETQYFGPGTRLLVL.

The CDR3 nucleotides are TGCGCCAGCAGCTTGTCCCCGCATAGCGGGGGGTCCACAGATACGCAGTATTTT. Translated: CASSLSPHSGGSTDTQYF. V usage is TRBV5-1 and J usage is TRBJ2-3; TRBD2 agrees at 10 bases. Germline values: CDR1 SGHRS, CDR2 YFSETQ. V lost 1 base, J lost 2 bases, and 10 bases stayed unmatched. The CDR3 runs to 18 residues.

The rearrangement uses TRBV7-2 and TRBJ2-2, with D perhaps matching TRBD2 (7 bases). Germline CDR1 is SGHTA and CDR2 is FQGNSA. The CDR3 runs to 18 residues. V was pared by 5 bases and J by 2 bases, with 21 bases between. The CDR3 reads CASSTRGGGLSNTGELFF. The DNA of the CDR3 is TGTGCCAGCAGCACGCGGGGCGGGGGCCTCTCAAACACCGGGGAGCTGTTTTTT.

The CDR3 region is CASSSSGLNTGELFF. CDR3 nucleotide sequence: TGTGCCAGCAGCTCTAGCGGACTGAACACCGGGGAGCTGTTTTTT. The chain has TRBV7-8 and TRBJ2-2; 7 nucleotides line up with TRBD2. V lost 4 bases, J lost 1 base, and 3 bases stayed unmatched. Germline loops: CDR1 SGHVS, CDR2 FQNEAQ. The CDR3 is made up of 15 amino acids.